These 17 T cell receptor beta chains share one sample of origin, sequenced in a study of blood T cell repertoires in COVID-19. Sequencing was performed with immunoSEQ multiplex PCR; in TCRdb, only in-frame clones are kept and a portion is missing. This table has 360,000 or so clones, 90% appearing once. The material sequenced was peripheral blood. The receptors stem from a man aged 18 to 30 with active or convalescent COVID-19.

This clone was picked up one time. V is TRBV7-9 and J is TRBJ1-1, with TRBD1 matching over 7 bases. Looked up from germline, CDR1 is SEHNR and CDR2 is FQNEAQ (reference sequence). The CDR3 extends over 14 amino acids. J lost 7 bases, V lost 4 bases, and 9 bases had no gene match. The CDR3 sequence is CASSSNYRDSEAFF. CDR3 sequence (DNA): TGTGCCAGCAGCTCCAACTACCGGGACAGTGAAGCTTTCTTT.

This rearrangement joins TRBV28 to TRBJ2-7; TRBD1 matches 10 bases. CDR1 and CDR2 from the germline V gene are MDHEN and SYDVKM. The junction had 13 bases not matched to a gene; V was cut back by 6 bases and J by 5 bases. CDR3 size: 16 residues. CDR3 sequence: CASSLQIGTGAHEQYF. CDR3 nucleotides: TGTGCCAGCAGCCTACAAATCGGGACAGGGGCCCACGAGCAGTACTTC.

The chain has TRBV4-1 and TRBJ2-1, with 8 bases fitting TRBD2. CDR3 length: 16 residues. Germline assignment: CDR1 MGHRA and CDR2 YSYEKL. V lost 2 bases, J lost 1 base, and 4 bases stayed unmatched. CDR3 DNA sequence: TGCGCCAGCAGCCAACTAGCGGGTCTATCCTACAATGAGCAGTTCTTC. It encodes CASSQLAGLSYNEQFF.

J is TRBJ2-7 and V is TRBV4-3; a possible D gene is TRBD1 (6 bases). The CDR3 loop spans 16 amino acids. Germline-derived CDR1 and CDR2 are LGHNA and YSLEER. V was cut by 3 bases and J by 0 bases, with 15 bases left in between. The CDR3 here is CASSHTRDKGSYEQYF. The CDR3 region has the DNA TGCGCCAGCAGCCACACCAGGGACAAGGGCTCCTACGAGCAGTACTTC.

The rearrangement joins TRBV7-9 to TRBJ2-7; a weak D match, TRBD1 (8 bases). The CDR3 loop spans 15 amino acids. CDR1 and CDR2 (germline): SEHNR, FQNEAQ (reference sequence). Trimming shortened V by 10 bases and J by 0 bases, and 19 bases separated the two germline ends. The CDR3 region is CATNDRGGNSYEQYF. DNA for the CDR3: TGTGCCACCAATGACAGGGGAGGGAACTCCTACGAGCAGTACTTC.

The V and J genes are TRBV7-9 and TRBJ2-7; TRBD2 aligns across 15 bases. This CDR3 region has 19 residues. Germline V CDR1 and CDR2: SEHNR, FQNEAQ (reference sequence). V lost 3 bases, J lost 0 bases, and 9 bases stayed unmatched. CDR3 in DNA: TGTGCCAGCAGCTTTACCGGGACTAGCGGGGGGTCTATCTCCTACGAGCAGTACTTC. Translated, it gives CASSFTGTSGGSISYEQYF.

This chain links TRBV5-4 with TRBJ1-5, with D perhaps matching TRBD1 (5 bases). The length of the CDR3 is 15 residues. Trimming stripped 0 bases from V and 7 bases from J, with 14 bases between. Germline V gives CDR1 SGHNT, CDR2 YYREEE (reference sequence). The DNA of the CDR3 is TGTGCCAGCAGCTTGGATGGGGGGGTGAGCCAGCCCCAGCATTTT. Amino acids: CASSLDGGVSQPQHF.

The chain uses TRBV9 and TRBJ2-3; D is unresolved. Trimming pared 2 bases from V and 0 bases from J, leaving 10 bases between. Germline V lookup: CDR1 SGDLS, CDR2 YYNGEE. The CDR3 consists of 15 residues. For the CDR3, the DNA is TGTGCCAGCAGCGTCGGCGGAGAAAGCACAGATACGCAGTATTTT. This sequence encodes CASSVGGESTDTQYF.

This chain's CDR3 is CASKDRDRGVPEAFF. In nucleotides, the CDR3 is TGCGCCAGCAAAGACCGGGACAGGGGTGTCCCTGAAGCTTTCTTT. The gene calls are TRBV5-1 and TRBJ1-1; 10 bases map to TRBD1. The germline CDR1 and CDR2 sequences are SGHRS and YFSETQ. CDR3 length equals 15 residues. The V segment lost 6 bases and the J segment 6 bases; nucleotides outside the gene matches: 11.

The CDR3: CASSLTIYGYTF. The CDR3 DNA sequence: TGTGCCAGCAGTCTAACTATATATGGCTACACCTTC. The chain links TRBV28 to TRBJ1-2, with D uncertain. The CDR3 is made up of 12 amino acids. Germline V CDR1 and CDR2: MDHEN, SYDVKM. V was clipped by 5 bases and J by 5 bases, with 9 bases between them.

The chain couples TRBV7-2 to TRBJ1-1; D call uncertain. Germline values: CDR1 SGHTA, CDR2 FQGNSA. The CDR3 is made up of 14 amino acids. The V and J ends lost 3 bases and 6 bases respectively, with 14 bases between them. The CDR3 coding sequence is TGTGCCAGCAGCTTGAACCTCCTCAGGTCTGAAGCTTTCTTT. Translated, it gives CASSLNLLRSEAFF.

The V and J genes are TRBV6-1 and TRBJ2-2, with D possibly matching TRBD2 (6 bases). The germline V gene encodes CDR1 MNHNS and CDR2 SASEGT. CDR3 size: 13 residues. Trimming removed 6 bases at V and 7 bases at J, with 12 bases between. The CDR3 coding sequence is TGTGCCAGCAGCCCGTTGGGGGGCGGGGAGCTGTTTTTT. Protein: CASSPLGGGELFF.

The J gene is TRBJ1-1, the V gene TRBV21-1. TRBV21-1 is a documented pseudogene. The CDR3 covers 16 residues. The CDR3 is CASSKALEEWCPEAFF. CDR3 nucleotide sequence: TGTGCCAGCAGCAAAGCGCTTGAGGAGTGGTGTCCTGAAGCTTTCTTT.

The V call is TRBV24-1, the J call TRBJ2-3, with D tentatively TRBD2 (5 bases). CDR3 length: 16 residues. Germline V gene lookup returns CDR1 KGHDR and CDR2 SFDVKD. V was cut by 0 bases and J by 2 bases, with 11 bases left in between. CDR3 in DNA: TGTGCCACCAGTGATTTGGCGGGTAGATCCACAGATACGCAGTATTTT. Its translation: CATSDLAGRSTDTQYF.

V gene TRBV7-2 combines with J gene TRBJ1-2; D gene unclear. The CDR3 spans 15 residues. Germline CDR1 reads SGHTA; CDR2 reads FQGNSA. Deletions cut 1 base from V and 7 bases from J, with 16 bases between. The CDR3 DNA sequence: TGTGCCAGCAGCTTAGACACTCAGGCCCTGTCTGGCTACACCTTC. This gives the protein CASSLDTQALSGYTF. The full variable domain, completed using reference TRBV7-2 and TRBJ1-2, is GAGVSQSPSNKVTEKGKDVELRCDPISGHTALYWYRQSLGQGLEFLIYFQGNSAPDKSGLPSDRFSAERTGGSVSTLTIQRTQQEDSAVYLCASSLDTQALSGYTFGSGTRLTVV.

The genes are TRBV6-6 and TRBJ2-7; tentative D call: TRBD1 (5 bases). Trimming removed 1 base from V and 2 bases from J, with 9 bases in between. Germline V gene lookup returns CDR1 MNHNY and CDR2 SVGAGI (reference sequence). This CDR3 comprises 14 residues. The CDR3 loop reads CASSYWAGPYEQYF. Written as DNA, the CDR3 is TGTGCCAGCAGTTACTGGGCAGGGCCCTACGAGCAGTACTTC.

The CDR3 spells CASSPTGTSGPYNEQFF. The CDR3 nucleotides are TGCGCCAGCAGCCCGACCGGGACTAGCGGGCCGTACAATGAGCAGTTCTTC. The rearrangement joins TRBV5-1 to TRBJ2-1, with 12 bases that match TRBD2. The CDR3 length is 17 residues. The J segment lost 4 bases and the V segment lost 4 bases, leaving 9 bases of the junction unmatched. Germline CDR1 and CDR2: SGHRS and YFSETQ.